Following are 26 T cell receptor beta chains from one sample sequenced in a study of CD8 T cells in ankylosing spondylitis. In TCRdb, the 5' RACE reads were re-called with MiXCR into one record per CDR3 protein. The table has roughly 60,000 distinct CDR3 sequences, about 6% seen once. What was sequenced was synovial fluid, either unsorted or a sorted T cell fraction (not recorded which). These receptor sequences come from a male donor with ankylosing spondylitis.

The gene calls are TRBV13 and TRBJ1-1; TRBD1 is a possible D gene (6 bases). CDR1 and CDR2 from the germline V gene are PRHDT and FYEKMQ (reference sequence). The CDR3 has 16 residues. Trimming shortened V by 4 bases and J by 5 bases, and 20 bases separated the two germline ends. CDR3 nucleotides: TGTGCCAGCAGCTCTCCGGACAGCCCGAGGGGGACTGAAGCTTTCTTT. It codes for CASSSPDSPRGTEAFF.

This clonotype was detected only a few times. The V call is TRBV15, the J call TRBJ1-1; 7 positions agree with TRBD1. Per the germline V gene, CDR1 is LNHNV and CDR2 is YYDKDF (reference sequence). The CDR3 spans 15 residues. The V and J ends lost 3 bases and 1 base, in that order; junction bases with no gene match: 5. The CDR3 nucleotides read TGTGCCACCAGCAGCGGGAGGACAGGGAACACTGAAGCTTTCTTT. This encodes CATSSGRTGNTEAFF.

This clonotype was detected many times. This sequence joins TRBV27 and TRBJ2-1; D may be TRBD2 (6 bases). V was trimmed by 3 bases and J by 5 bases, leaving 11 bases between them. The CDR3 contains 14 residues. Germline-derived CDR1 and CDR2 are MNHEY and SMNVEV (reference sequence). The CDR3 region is CASSLSSVNNEQFF. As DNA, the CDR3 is TGTGCCAGCAGTTTGTCTAGCGTTAACAATGAGCAGTTCTTC.

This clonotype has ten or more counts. The CDR3 DNA is TGCAGCGTTGCGTCCCAAATCGGGGGGCGCGGTGGCTACACCTTC. Translated, it gives CSVASQIGGRGGYTF. The genes are TRBV29-1 and TRBJ1-2, with D possibly TRBD1 on 6 matching bases. This CDR3 is 15 amino acids long. V gave up 4 bases and J gave up 7 bases, with 22 bases separating them. Germline loops: CDR1 SQVTM, CDR2 ANQGSEA.

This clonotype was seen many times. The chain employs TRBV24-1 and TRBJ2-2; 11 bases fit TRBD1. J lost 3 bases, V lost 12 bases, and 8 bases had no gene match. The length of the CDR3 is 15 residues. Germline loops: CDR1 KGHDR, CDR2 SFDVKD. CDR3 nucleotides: TGTGCCGCCCGCCGGGACAGGGGGGACACCGGGGAGCTGTTTTTT. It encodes CAARRDRGDTGELFF.

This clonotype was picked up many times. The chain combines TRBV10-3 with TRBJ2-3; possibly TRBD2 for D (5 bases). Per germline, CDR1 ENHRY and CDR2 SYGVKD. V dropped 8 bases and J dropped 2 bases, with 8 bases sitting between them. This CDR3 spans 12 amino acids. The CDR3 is CAIEADTDTQYF. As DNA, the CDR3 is TGTGCCATCGAAGCGGACACAGATACGCAGTATTTT.

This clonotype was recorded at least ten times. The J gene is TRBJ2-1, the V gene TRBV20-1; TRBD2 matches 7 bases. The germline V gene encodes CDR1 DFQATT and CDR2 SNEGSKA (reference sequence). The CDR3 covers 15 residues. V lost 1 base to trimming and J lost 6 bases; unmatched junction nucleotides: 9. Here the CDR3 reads CSARAAWLAVNEQFF. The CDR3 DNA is TGCAGTGCTAGAGCGGCCTGGCTAGCGGTCAATGAGCAGTTCTTC.

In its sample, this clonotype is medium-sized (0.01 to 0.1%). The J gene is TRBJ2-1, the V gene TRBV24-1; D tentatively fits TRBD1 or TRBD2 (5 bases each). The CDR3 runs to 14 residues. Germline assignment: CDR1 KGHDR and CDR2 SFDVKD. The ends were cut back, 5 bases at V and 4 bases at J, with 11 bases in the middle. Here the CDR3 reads CATSAGTPYNEQFF. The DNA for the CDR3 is TGTGCCACCAGTGCAGGGACCCCTTACAATGAGCAGTTCTTC.

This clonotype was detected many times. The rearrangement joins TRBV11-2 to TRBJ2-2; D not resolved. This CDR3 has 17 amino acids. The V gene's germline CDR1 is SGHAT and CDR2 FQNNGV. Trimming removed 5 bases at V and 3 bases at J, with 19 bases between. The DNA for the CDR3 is TGTGCCAGCAGCCCTCTCCCCCGGCGATATGACACCGGGGAGCTGTTTTTT. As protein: CASSPLPRRYDTGELFF.

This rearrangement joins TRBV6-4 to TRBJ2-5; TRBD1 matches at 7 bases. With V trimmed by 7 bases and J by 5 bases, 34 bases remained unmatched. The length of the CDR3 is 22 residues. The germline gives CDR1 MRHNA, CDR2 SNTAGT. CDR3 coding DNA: TGTGCCAGCACCACCCACAGGGAACAGGGACAGACCCTGAGGGCCAGGACGGAGACCCAGTACTTC. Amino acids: CASTTHREQGQTLRARTETQYF.

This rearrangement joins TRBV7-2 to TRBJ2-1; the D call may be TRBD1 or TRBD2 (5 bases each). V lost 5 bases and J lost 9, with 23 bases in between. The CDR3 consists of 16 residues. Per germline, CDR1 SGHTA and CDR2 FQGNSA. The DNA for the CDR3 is TGTGCCAGCAGCCCCTACGGGACCGCGGGTGGGGGTGAGCAGTTCTTC. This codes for CASSPYGTAGGGEQFF.

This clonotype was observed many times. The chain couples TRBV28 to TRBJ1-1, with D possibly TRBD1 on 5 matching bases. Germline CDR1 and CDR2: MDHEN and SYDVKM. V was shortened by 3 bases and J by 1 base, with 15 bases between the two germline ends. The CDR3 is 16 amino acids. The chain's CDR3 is CASSLGLTGRNTEAFF. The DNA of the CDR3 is TGTGCCAGCAGTTTGGGCCTAACAGGAAGGAACACTGAAGCTTTCTTT. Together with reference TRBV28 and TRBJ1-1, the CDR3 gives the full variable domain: DVKVTQSSRYLVKRTGEKVFLECVQDMDHENMFWYRQDPGLGLRLIYFSYDVKMKEKGDIPEGYSVSREKKERFSLILESASTNQTSMYLCASSLGLTGRNTEAFFGQGTRLTVV.

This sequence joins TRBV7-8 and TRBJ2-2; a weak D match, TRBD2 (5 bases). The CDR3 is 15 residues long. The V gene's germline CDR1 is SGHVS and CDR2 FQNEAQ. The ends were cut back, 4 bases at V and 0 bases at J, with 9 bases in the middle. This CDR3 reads CASSWTGTNTGELFF. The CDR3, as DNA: TGTGCCAGCAGCTGGACGGGGACGAACACCGGGGAGCTGTTTTTT. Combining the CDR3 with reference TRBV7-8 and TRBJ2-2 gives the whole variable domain GAGVSQSPRYKVAKRGQDVALRCDPISGHVSLFWYQQALGQGPEFLTYFQNEAQLDKSGLPSDRFFAERPEGSVSTLKIQRTQQEDSAVYLCASSWTGTNTGELFFGEGSRLTVL.

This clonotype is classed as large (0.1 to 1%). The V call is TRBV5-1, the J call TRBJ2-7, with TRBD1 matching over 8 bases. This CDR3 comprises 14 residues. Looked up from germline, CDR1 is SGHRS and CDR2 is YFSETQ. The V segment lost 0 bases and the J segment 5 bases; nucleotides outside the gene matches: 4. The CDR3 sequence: CASSLGTGPDEQYF. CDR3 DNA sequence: TGCGCCAGCAGCTTGGGGACAGGGCCCGACGAGCAGTACTTC.

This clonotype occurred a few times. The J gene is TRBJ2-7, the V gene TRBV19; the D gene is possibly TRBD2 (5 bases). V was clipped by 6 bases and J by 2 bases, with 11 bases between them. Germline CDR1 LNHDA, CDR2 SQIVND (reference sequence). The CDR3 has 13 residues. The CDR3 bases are TGTGCCAGTAGCCCCGGACTTACCTACGAGCAGTACTTC. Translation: CASSPGLTYEQYF.

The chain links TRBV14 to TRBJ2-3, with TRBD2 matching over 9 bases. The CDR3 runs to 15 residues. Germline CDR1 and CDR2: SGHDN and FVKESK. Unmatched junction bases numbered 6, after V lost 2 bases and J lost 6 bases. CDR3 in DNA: TGTGCCAGCAGCCAATGGATAGCGGGAGCTGATACGCAGTATTTT. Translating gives CASSQWIAGADTQYF.

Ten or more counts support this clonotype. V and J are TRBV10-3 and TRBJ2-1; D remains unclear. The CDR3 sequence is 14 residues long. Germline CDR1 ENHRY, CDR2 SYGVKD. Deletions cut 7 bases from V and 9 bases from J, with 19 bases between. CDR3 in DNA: TGTGCCATCACTAGGAATGGTGAGAACAGTGAGCAGTTCTTC. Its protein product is CAITRNGENSEQFF.

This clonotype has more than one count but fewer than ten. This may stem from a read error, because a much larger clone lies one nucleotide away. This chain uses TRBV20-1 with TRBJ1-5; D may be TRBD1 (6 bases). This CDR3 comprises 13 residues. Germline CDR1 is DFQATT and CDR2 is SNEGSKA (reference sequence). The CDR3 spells CNAKGTTGQPQHF. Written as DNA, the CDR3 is TGCAATGCAAAAGGGACAACTGGGCAGCCCCAGCATTTT.

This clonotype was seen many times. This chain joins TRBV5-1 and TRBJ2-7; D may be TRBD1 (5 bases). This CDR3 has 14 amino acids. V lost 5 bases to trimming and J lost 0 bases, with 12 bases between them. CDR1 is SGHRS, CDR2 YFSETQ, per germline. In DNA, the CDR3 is TGCGCCAGCAGAGGGGTCGCTAGCTCCTACGAGCAGTACTTC. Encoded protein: CASRGVASSYEQYF.

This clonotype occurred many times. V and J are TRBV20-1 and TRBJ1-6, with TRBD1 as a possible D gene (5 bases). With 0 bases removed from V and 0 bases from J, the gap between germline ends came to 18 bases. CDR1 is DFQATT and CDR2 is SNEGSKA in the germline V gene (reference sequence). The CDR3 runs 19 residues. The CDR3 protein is CSARDMGFGASSYNSPLHF. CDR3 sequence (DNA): TGCAGTGCTAGAGATATGGGGTTTGGGGCGAGCTCCTATAATTCACCCCTCCACTTT.

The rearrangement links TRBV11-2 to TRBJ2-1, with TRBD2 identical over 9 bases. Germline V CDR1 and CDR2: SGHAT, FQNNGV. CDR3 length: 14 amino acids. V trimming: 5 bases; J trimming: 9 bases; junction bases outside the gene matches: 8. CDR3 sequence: CASSQPGLATEQFF. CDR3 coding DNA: TGTGCCAGCAGCCAGCCGGGACTAGCAACTGAGCAGTTCTTC.

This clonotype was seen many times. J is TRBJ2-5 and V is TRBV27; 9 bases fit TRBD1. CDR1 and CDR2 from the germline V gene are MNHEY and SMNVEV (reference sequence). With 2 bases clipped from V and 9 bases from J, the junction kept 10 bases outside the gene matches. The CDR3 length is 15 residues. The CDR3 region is CASSLKFGQGLAQYF. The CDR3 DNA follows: TGTGCCAGCAGTTTAAAGTTCGGACAGGGGTTGGCCCAGTACTTC.

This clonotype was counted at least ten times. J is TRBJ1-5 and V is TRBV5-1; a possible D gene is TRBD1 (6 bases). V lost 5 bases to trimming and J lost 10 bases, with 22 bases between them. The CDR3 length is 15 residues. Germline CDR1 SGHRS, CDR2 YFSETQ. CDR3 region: CASRDSGQTWEPQHF. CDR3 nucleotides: TGCGCCAGCAGGGATAGCGGACAGACATGGGAACCCCAGCATTTT.

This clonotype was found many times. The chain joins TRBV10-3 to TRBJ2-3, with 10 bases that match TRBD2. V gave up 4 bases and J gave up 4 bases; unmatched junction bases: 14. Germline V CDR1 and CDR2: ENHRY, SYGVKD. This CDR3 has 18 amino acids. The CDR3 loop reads CAISVDWGSGRAPDTQYF. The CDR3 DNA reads TGTGCCATCAGTGTGGATTGGGGCAGCGGGAGGGCCCCAGATACGCAGTATTTT.

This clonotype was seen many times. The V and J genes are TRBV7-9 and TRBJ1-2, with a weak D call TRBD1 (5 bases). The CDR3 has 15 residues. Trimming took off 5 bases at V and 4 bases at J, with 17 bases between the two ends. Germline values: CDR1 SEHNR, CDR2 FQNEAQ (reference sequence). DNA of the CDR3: TGTGCCAGCAGCCAAACCGCCGGGACTGCCTATGGCTACACCTTC. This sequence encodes CASSQTAGTAYGYTF.

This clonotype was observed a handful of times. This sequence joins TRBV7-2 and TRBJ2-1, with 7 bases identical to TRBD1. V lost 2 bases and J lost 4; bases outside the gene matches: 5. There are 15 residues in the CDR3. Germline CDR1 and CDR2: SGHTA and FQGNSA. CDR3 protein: CASSLFGTEYNEQFF. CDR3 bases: TGTGCCAGCAGCTTATTTGGGACAGAATACAATGAGCAGTTCTTC.